Shown below are 30 T cell receptor beta chains from a single sample sequenced in a study of cytomegalovirus exposure and HLA in healthy donors. PCR involved 60 Vbeta and 13 Jbeta primers. Data came from immunoSEQ multiplex PCR; TCRdb stores just in-frame clones and leaves some out. The sample has 100,000 to 150,000 clones; 75% to 85% are singletons. The sample taken for sequencing was PBMCs. The receptors derive from a man younger than 30 in good health and CMV-seronegative.

V is TRBV29-1 and J is TRBJ1-2; D possibly corresponds to TRBD1 (5 bases). The germline V and J ends were trimmed by 1 base and 8 bases, with 11 bases remaining between them. The CDR3 is 12 amino acids. Germline CDR1 reads SQVTM; CDR2 reads ANQGSEA. CDR3 loop: CSVEAGNGGYTF. CDR3 in DNA: TGCAGCGTTGAAGCAGGGAATGGCGGCTACACCTTC.

CDR3 in DNA: TGTGCCAGCAGCCAAGATGGTAGCGGGTGGGAGACCCAGTACTTC. Amino acid sequence: CASSQDGSGWETQYF. The chain carries TRBV14 and TRBJ2-5; TRBD2 aligns across 7 bases. Germline CDR1 reads SGHDN; CDR2 reads FVKESK. The CDR3 is made up of 15 amino acids. Germline trimming cut 0 bases from V and 5 bases from J; bases unmatched to any gene: 6.

The V and J genes are TRBV19 and TRBJ2-2; D is undetermined. The ends were cut back, 10 bases at V and 0 bases at J, with 6 bases in the middle. The length of the CDR3 is 12 residues. The germline V gene has CDR1 LNHDA and CDR2 SQIVND (reference sequence). The CDR3 protein is CAIRANTGELFF. The CDR3 DNA follows: TGTGCCATTCGGGCGAACACCGGGGAGCTGTTTTTT.

The chain links TRBV6-5 to TRBJ1-5; TRBD1 agrees at 7 bases. V was clipped by 5 bases and J by 5 bases; unmatched bases: 9. This CDR3 has 15 residues. CDR1 is MNHEY and CDR2 is SVGAGI in the germline V gene. CDR3 nucleotide sequence: TGTGCCAGCAGTAGCGGACAGGTTGGGGATCAGCCCCAGCATTTT. Protein product: CASSSGQVGDQPQHF.

The chain carries TRBV2 and TRBJ2-3; TRBD2 aligns across 11 bases. Germline V gene lookup returns CDR1 SNHLY and CDR2 FYNNEI. J gave up 7 bases and V 5 bases, and 8 bases lay outside the gene matches. The CDR3 is 15 amino acids. DNA of the CDR3: TGTGCCAGCAGTAGCACTAGCGGGAGTACGAATACGCAGTATTTT. Translation: CASSSTSGSTNTQYF.

The chain links TRBV5-8 to TRBJ2-1; maybe TRBD2 (5 bases). CDR1 is SGHTS, CDR2 YDEGEE, per germline. This CDR3 comprises 15 residues. The ends were cut back, 4 bases at V and 0 bases at J, with 11 bases in the middle. In DNA, the CDR3 is TGTGCCAGCAGCGTCGGACTGAGCTCCTACAATGAGCAGTTCTTC. Translation gives CASSVGLSSYNEQFF.

V and J are TRBV5-6 and TRBJ1-5; 7 bases are shared with TRBD1. Germline assignment: CDR1 SGHDT and CDR2 YYEEEE. This CDR3 is 15 amino acids long. The V and J ends lost 0 bases and 4 bases, in that order; junction bases with no gene match: 4. CDR3 region: CASSLALQGNQPQHF. Here the CDR3 DNA reads TGTGCCAGCAGCTTGGCCTTACAGGGGAATCAGCCCCAGCATTTT.

This sequence joins TRBV7-9 and TRBJ1-2, with 12 bases fitting TRBD1. The germline V gene encodes CDR1 SEHNR and CDR2 FQNEAQ (reference sequence). The CDR3 is made up of 17 amino acids. Trimming took 2 bases from V and 8 from J; bases not matched to a gene: 12. The CDR3 is CASSLPGTGGSSRGYTF. The CDR3 coding sequence is TGTGCCAGCAGCTTACCAGGGACAGGGGGCAGCAGTAGGGGCTACACCTTC. Combining the CDR3 with reference TRBV7-9 and TRBJ1-2 gives the whole variable domain DTGVSQNPRHKITKRGQNVTFRCDPISEHNRLYWYRQTLGQGPEFLTYFQNEAQLEKSRLLSDRFSAERPKGSFSTLEIQRTEQGDSAMYLCASSLPGTGGSSRGYTFGSGTRLTVV.

The J gene is TRBJ2-3, the V gene TRBV28; 10 nucleotides agree with TRBD2. CDR3 length equals 15 residues. The trim removed 3 bases at V and 5 bases at J, leaving 5 bases unmatched. The V gene's germline CDR1 is MDHEN and CDR2 SYDVKM. DNA for the CDR3: TGTGCCAGCAGTTTTCTAGCGGGAGTTATAGATACGCAGTATTTT. It yields the protein CASSFLAGVIDTQYF.

This rearrangement joins TRBV5-1 to TRBJ1-4; 10 bases are shared with TRBD1. Germline V gene lookup returns CDR1 SGHRS and CDR2 YFSETQ. This CDR3 is built from 16 residues. Germline trimming cut 5 bases from V and 6 bases from J; bases unmatched to any gene: 10. This CDR3 reads CASRTGGNGKDEKLFF. In DNA form, the CDR3 reads TGCGCCAGCAGGACAGGGGGCAACGGGAAGGATGAAAAACTGTTTTTT.

The chain employs TRBV5-4 and TRBJ2-3, with D unclear. CDR3 length equals 12 residues. V lost 2 bases to trimming and J lost 2 bases, with 3 bases between them. Germline V gene lookup returns CDR1 SGHNT and CDR2 YYREEE (reference sequence). The CDR3 nucleotides are TGTGCCAGCAGCTTTATCACAGATACGCAGTATTTT. Translation: CASSFITDTQYF.

A remark on this clone: Relative to the germline gene, one junction end is altered; a read error may explain this. The rearrangement joins TRBV2 to TRBJ2-5; 7 bases line up with TRBD2. The germline V gene has CDR1 SNHLY and CDR2 FYNNEI. This CDR3 is built from 15 residues. The CDR3 region is CASREGLVHTETQYF. The CDR3 coding sequence is TGTGCCAGCAGGGAAGGACTAGTGCACACAGAGACCCAGTACTTC.

The chain joins TRBV14 to TRBJ2-7, with D possibly TRBD1 on 6 matching bases. V was pared by 2 bases and J by 5 bases, with 10 bases between. Germline CDR1 SGHDN, CDR2 FVKESK. This CDR3 spans 13 amino acids. CDR3 bases: TGTGCCAGCAGCCAAAATGAGGGGGACGAGCAGTACTTC. Protein: CASSQNEGDEQYF.

J is TRBJ2-5 and V is TRBV5-1; TRBD1 agrees at 7 bases. V dropped 2 bases and J dropped 0; count of bases not matched to a gene: 10. This CDR3 has 17 amino acids. The germline V gene encodes CDR1 SGHRS and CDR2 YFSETQ. CDR3 coding DNA: TGCGCCAGCAGCTTTGGAATTACAGGGGTCAACCAAGAGACCCAGTACTTC. Encoded protein: CASSFGITGVNQETQYF.

The chain combines TRBV7-2 with TRBJ2-1, with no clear D. From germline, CDR1 is SGHTA and CDR2 FQGNSA. Trimming took 5 bases from V and 11 from J, leaving 10 bases between them. The CDR3 is made up of 11 amino acids. For the CDR3, the DNA is TGTGCCAGCAGCCAAACTACTAAGCAGTTCTTC. Amino acids: CASSQTTKQFF.

The rearrangement joins TRBV5-4 to TRBJ2-3; possibly TRBD2 for D (5 bases). Trimming removed 0 bases at V and 5 bases at J, with 10 bases between. This CDR3 region has 14 residues. Looked up from germline, CDR1 is SGHNT and CDR2 is YYREEE (reference sequence). The CDR3: CASSLALAKDTQYF. For the CDR3, the DNA is TGTGCCAGCAGCTTGGCGTTAGCGAAAGATACGCAGTATTTT. Based on the CDR3 plus reference TRBV5-4 and TRBJ2-3, the full variable domain is ETGVTQSPTHLIKTRGQQVTLRCSSQSGHNTVSWYQQALGQGPQFIFQYYREEENGRGNFPPRFSGLQFPNYSSELNVNALELDDSALYLCASSLALAKDTQYFGPGTRLTVL.

The chain has TRBV15 and TRBJ2-4; possibly TRBD2 for D (6 bases). The CDR3 is 14 amino acids. V dropped 4 bases and J dropped 7 bases, with 14 bases sitting between them. CDR1 LNHNV and CDR2 YYDKDF come from the germline V gene (reference sequence). This CDR3 is CATSTDPGVNIQYF. The DNA for the CDR3 is TGTGCCACCAGCACAGATCCGGGAGTCAACATTCAGTACTTC.

This clone was observed a handful of times. The chain links TRBV5-8 to TRBJ1-2; no clear D gene. V was shortened by 0 bases and J by 2 bases, with 8 bases between the two germline ends. The CDR3 runs to 14 residues. CDR1 SGHTS and CDR2 YDEGEE come from the germline V gene. The CDR3 loop reads CASSLGWRNYGYTF. Here the CDR3 DNA reads TGTGCCAGCAGCTTGGGGTGGAGAAACTATGGCTACACCTTC.

The CDR3 here is CASSSPGLEDYEQYF. The CDR3 nucleotides read TGTGCCAGCAGTTCACCGGGACTAGAAGATTACGAGCAGTACTTC. The J gene is TRBJ2-7, the V gene TRBV28; TRBD2 matches at 8 bases. V lost 4 bases to trimming and J lost 4 bases; unmatched junction nucleotides: 9. Germline V lookup: CDR1 MDHEN, CDR2 SYDVKM. This CDR3 comprises 15 residues.

This chain joins TRBV6-5 and TRBJ1-1; D gene uncertain. Trimming took off 4 bases at V and 5 bases at J, with 11 bases between the two ends. The CDR3 length is 13 residues. Germline CDR1 is MNHEY and CDR2 is SVGAGI. CDR3 sequence (DNA): TGTGCCAGCAGTTCCCAGCGAACAACTGAAGCTTTCTTT. It specifies CASSSQRTTEAFF.

The rearrangement links TRBV19 to TRBJ2-7, with 10 bases matching TRBD1. V dropped 9 bases and J dropped 4; count of bases not matched to a gene: 6. The germline V gene encodes CDR1 LNHDA and CDR2 SQIVND (reference sequence). The CDR3 length is 13 residues. The CDR3 reads CARERTGGYEQYV. The CDR3 DNA reads TGTGCCAGAGAAAGGACAGGGGGATACGAGCAGTACGTC.

This chain connects TRBV27 to TRBJ2-5, with D possibly matching TRBD1 (5 bases). CDR3 size: 13 residues. Germline CDR1 and CDR2: MNHEY and SMNVEV (reference sequence). The V end was cut by 7 bases, the J end by 1 base, with 10 bases between. The CDR3 loop is CASNRSSQETQYF. The CDR3 bases are TGTGCCAGCAACAGGTCCTCCCAAGAGACCCAGTACTTC.

This chain joins TRBV9 and TRBJ2-4; TRBD1 matches 9 bases. The junction had 3 bases not matched to a gene; V was cut back by 0 bases and J by 2 bases. Germline V CDR1 and CDR2: SGDLS, YYNGEE. This CDR3 is 16 amino acids long. As DNA, the CDR3 is TGTGCCAGCAGCGTAGCGACAGGGGGGCCCAAAAACATTCAGTACTTC. Translation gives CASSVATGGPKNIQYF.

V usage is TRBV5-1 and J usage is TRBJ2-7; TRBD1 agrees at 10 bases. This CDR3 is built from 13 residues. CDR1 and CDR2 from the germline V gene are SGHRS and YFSETQ. CDR3 sequence: CASSLAPGQGIFV. As DNA, the CDR3 is TGCGCCAGCAGCTTGGCCCCGGGACAGGGGATTTTCGTC.

This clone showed up just a few times. The chain links TRBV7-8 to TRBJ1-5; D ambiguous. The CDR3 is 14 residues long. Germline CDR1 reads SGHVS; CDR2 reads FQNEAQ. The V gene lost 3 bases and the J gene lost 1 base, with 7 bases spanning the gap. CDR3 DNA sequence: TGTGCCAGCAGCTTGGTAGTGAGCAATCAGCCCCAGCATTTT. Its translation: CASSLVVSNQPQHF.

The chain is built from TRBV5-1 and TRBJ2-1; TRBD2 matches at 12 bases. V was pared by 1 base and J by 6 bases, with 5 bases of the junction left unmatched. The CDR3 has 16 residues. Germline values: CDR1 SGHRS, CDR2 YFSETQ. As DNA, the CDR3 is TGCGCCAGCAGCTTGAGGCTAGCGGGAGGGATCAATGAGCAGTTCTTC. Protein: CASSLRLAGGINEQFF.

The sample holds one count of this clone. The J gene is TRBJ2-3, the V gene TRBV5-4; D remains unclear. CDR1 is SGHNT, CDR2 YYREEE, per germline (reference sequence). V dropped 2 bases and J dropped 2 bases, with 12 bases sitting between them. The CDR3 contains 15 residues. CDR3 DNA: TGTGCCAGCAGCTTACCCCCCACTTCCACAGATACGCAGTATTTT. Translated: CASSLPPTSTDTQYF.

CDR3 sequence (DNA): TGTGCCAGCAGTTCCCGGGGAGGGAATATGAACACTGAAGCTTTCTTT. Amino acid sequence: CASSSRGGNMNTEAFF. V is TRBV6-5 and J is TRBJ1-1, with D unclear. Germline assignment: CDR1 MNHEY and CDR2 SVGAGI. The CDR3 contains 16 residues. Trimming removed 4 bases from V and 0 bases from J, with 15 bases in between.

The gene calls are TRBV7-8 and TRBJ1-2; 9 nucleotides match TRBD1. The J segment lost 7 bases and the V segment lost 5 bases, leaving 23 bases of the junction unmatched. Germline assignment: CDR1 SGHVS and CDR2 FQNEAQ. The CDR3 extends over 19 amino acids. The CDR3 reads CASSAGTGTGKTVGGGYTF. In nucleotides, the CDR3 is TGTGCCAGCAGCGCAGGCACCGGGACAGGGAAAACCGTCGGTGGTGGCTACACCTTC.

The chain joins TRBV11-2 to TRBJ1-2, with D tentatively TRBD1 (6 bases). Germline CDR1 reads SGHAT; CDR2 reads FQNNGV. V gave up 4 bases and J gave up 2 bases, with 8 bases separating them. The CDR3 consists of 13 residues. The DNA of the CDR3 is TGTGCCAGCAGCTCCGGACAGAACTATGGCTACACCTTC. This encodes CASSSGQNYGYTF. Full variable domain (remainder filled in from reference TRBV11-2 and TRBJ1-2): EAGVAQSPRYKIIEKRQSVAFWCNPISGHATLYWYQQILGQGPKLLIQFQNNGVVDDSQLPKDRFSAERLKGVDSTLKIQPAKLEDSAVYLCASSSGQNYGYTFGSGTRLTVV.